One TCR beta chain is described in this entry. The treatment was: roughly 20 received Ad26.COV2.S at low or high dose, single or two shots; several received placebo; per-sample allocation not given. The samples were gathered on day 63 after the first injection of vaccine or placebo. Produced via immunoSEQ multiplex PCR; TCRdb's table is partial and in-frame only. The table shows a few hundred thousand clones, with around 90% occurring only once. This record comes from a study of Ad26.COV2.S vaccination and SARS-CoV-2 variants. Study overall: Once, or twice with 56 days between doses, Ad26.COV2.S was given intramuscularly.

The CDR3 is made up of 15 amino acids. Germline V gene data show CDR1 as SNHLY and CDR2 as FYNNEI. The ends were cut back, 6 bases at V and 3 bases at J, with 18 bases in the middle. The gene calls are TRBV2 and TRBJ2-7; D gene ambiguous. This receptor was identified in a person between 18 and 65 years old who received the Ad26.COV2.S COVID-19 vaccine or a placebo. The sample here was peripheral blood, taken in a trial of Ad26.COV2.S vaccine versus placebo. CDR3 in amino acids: CASRNPILGNYEQYF. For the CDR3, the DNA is TGTGCCAGCAGGAACCCGATTTTGGGAAACTACGAGCAGTACTTC.